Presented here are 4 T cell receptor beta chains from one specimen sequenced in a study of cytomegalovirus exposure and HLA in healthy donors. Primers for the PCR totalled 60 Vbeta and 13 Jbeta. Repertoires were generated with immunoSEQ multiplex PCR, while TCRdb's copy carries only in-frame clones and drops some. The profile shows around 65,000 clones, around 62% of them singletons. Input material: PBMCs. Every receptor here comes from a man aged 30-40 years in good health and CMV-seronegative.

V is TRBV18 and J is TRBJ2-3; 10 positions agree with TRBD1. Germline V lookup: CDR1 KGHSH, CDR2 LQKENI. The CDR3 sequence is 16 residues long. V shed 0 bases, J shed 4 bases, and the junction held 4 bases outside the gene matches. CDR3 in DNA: TGTGCCAGCTCACCACCCAGGACAGGGGGGTCAGATACGCAGTATTTT. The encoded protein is CASSPPRTGGSDTQYF.

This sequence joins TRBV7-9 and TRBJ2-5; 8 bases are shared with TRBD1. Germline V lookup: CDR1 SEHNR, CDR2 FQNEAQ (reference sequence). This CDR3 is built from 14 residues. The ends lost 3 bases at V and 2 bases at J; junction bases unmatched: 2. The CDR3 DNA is TGTGCCAGCAGCTTCCGGACAGGGCAAGAGACCCAGTACTTC. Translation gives CASSFRTGQETQYF. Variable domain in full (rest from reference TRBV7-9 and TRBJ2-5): DTGVSQNPRHKITKRGQNVTFRCDPISEHNRLYWYRQTLGQGPEFLTYFQNEAQLEKSRLLSDRFSAERPKGSFSTLEIQRTEQGDSAMYLCASSFRTGQETQYFGPGTRLLVL.

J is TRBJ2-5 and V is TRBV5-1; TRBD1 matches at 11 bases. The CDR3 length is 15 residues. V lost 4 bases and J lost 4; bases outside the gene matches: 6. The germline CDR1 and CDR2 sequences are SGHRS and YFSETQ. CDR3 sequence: CASSLDRGRGETQYF. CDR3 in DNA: TGCGCCAGCAGCCTGGACAGGGGGCGAGGAGAGACCCAGTACTTC.

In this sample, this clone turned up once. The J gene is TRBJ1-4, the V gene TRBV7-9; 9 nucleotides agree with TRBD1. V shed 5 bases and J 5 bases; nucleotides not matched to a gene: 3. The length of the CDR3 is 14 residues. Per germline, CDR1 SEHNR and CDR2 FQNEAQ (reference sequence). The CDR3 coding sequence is TGTGCCAGCAGCCAGGGACAGGGAAATGAAAAACTGTTTTTT. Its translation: CASSQGQGNEKLFF.